This TCR beta chain was obtained from a study of T cells in Graves' hyperthyroidism and ophthalmopathy. General study results and limits: Ophthalmopathy and stable hyperthyroidism were told apart by a 13 V-J model.

This clonotype was seen repeatedly, ten times or more. Its antigen is not identified. The CDR3 has 14 residues. Germline CDR1 is MNHNS and CDR2 is SASEGT. Deletions cut 7 bases from V and 2 bases from J, with 12 bases between. Uncontrolled infections, other autoimmune diseases, pregnancy or lactation led to exclusion of patients. More than 9.5 ml fresh peripheral blood yielded the PBMCs. RNA transcripts gave rise to amplified TCR beta CDR3 regions. A first-round RT-PCR of the TCR CDR3 used the HTBI primer set. TCRdb re-called the multiplex PCR reads with MiXCR, one entry per CDR3 protein. The data contain more than 650,000 distinct CDR3 sequences, 14% of them singletons.

Sequenced input: blood. This chain uses TRBV6-1 with TRBJ2-1; D remains ambiguous. The sequence came from a young woman with Graves' hyperthyroidism. In DNA form, the CDR3 reads TGTGCCAGCACACCCGTGGGCACCTACAATGAGCAGTTCTTC. Translated, it gives CASTPVGTYNEQFF.